Listed below are T cell receptor beta chains from one sample, sequenced in a study of control samples from healthy donors and cancer patients. Data came from immunoSEQ multiplex PCR; TCRdb stores just in-frame clones and leaves some out. Among about 100,000 clones listed, roughly 91% were seen once. Sequenced sample: blood. These receptors all come from a man aged 30 to 45 in good health. The CDR3 runs from the conserved cysteine through the conserved F or W. Each record gives: clone size, V gene, D gene, J gene, CDR3 DNA, CDR3 protein. A D gene is named only where the DNA matches it firmly. Part of the rows lack a size; the others show once, few, many or a class for expanded clones.

clone_size: NA
v_call: TRBV3-1/TRBV3-2
d_call: NA
j_call: TRBJ1-3
cdr3_nt: TGTGCCAGCAGCCAAGTGGCCGGAAACACCATATATTTT
cdr3_aa: CASSQVAGNTIYF

clone_size: NA
v_call: TRBV18
d_call: NA
j_call: TRBJ1-6
cdr3_nt: TGTGCCAGCTCACCCCGCCGGGAGAGTGCGCCCCTCCACTTT
cdr3_aa: CASSPRRESAPLHF

clone_size: once
v_call: TRBV6-5
d_call: NA
j_call: TRBJ1-5
cdr3_nt: TGTGCCAGCGGGAGGGGAGGCAATCAGCCCCAGCATTTT
cdr3_aa: CASGRGGNQPQHF

clone_size: NA
v_call: TRBV19
d_call: TRBD2
j_call: TRBJ2-5
cdr3_nt: TGTGCCAGTAGTAGTCCCGGGACTAGCGGAGAGACCCAGTACTTC
cdr3_aa: CASSSPGTSGETQYF

clone_size: NA
v_call: TRBV7-9
d_call: NA
j_call: TRBJ1-6
cdr3_nt: TGTGCCAGCAGCGCAGACGGGGGAGCGGGCTCACCCCTCCACTTT
cdr3_aa: CASSADGGAGSPLHF

clone_size: NA
v_call: TRBV7-9
d_call: NA
j_call: TRBJ1-2
cdr3_nt: TGTGCCAGCAGCACGGGACAAGCCTCTAACTATGGCTACACCTTC
cdr3_aa: CASSTGQASNYGYTF

clone_size: NA
v_call: TRBV30
d_call: NA
j_call: TRBJ2-1
cdr3_nt: TGTGCCTACTCCGAGGGGAATGAGCAGTTCTTC
cdr3_aa: CAYSEGNEQFF

clone_size: NA
v_call: TRBV7-9
d_call: NA
j_call: TRBJ2-1
cdr3_nt: TGTGCCAGCAGCCGTACGGACGGAATCAATGAGCAGTTCTTC
cdr3_aa: CASSRTDGINEQFF

clone_size: NA
v_call: TRBV6-2/TRBV6-3
d_call: NA
j_call: TRBJ2-7
cdr3_nt: TGTGCCAGCAGTCCCGGGACGTGGGGTGAGCAGTACTTC
cdr3_aa: CASSPGTWGEQYF

clone_size: once
v_call: TRBV2
d_call: TRBD1
j_call: TRBJ2-1
cdr3_nt: TGTGCCAGCAGTGAGGGCCCCGGGACAGGGGTAAAGGATGAGCAGTTCTTC
cdr3_aa: CASSEGPGTGVKDEQFF

clone_size: NA
v_call: TRBV4-1
d_call: NA
j_call: TRBJ2-1
cdr3_nt: TGCGCCAGCAGCCAAGGCGCGGTGAGCTCCTACAATGAGCAGTTCTTC
cdr3_aa: CASSQGAVSSYNEQFF

clone_size: NA
v_call: TRBV15
d_call: NA
j_call: TRBJ2-1
cdr3_nt: TGTGCCACCAGCAGAGGGGTCTCCCCCAATGAGCAGTTCTTC
cdr3_aa: CATSRGVSPNEQFF

clone_size: NA
v_call: TRBV11-1
d_call: NA
j_call: TRBJ2-7
cdr3_nt: TGTGCCAGCAGCTCGATAGGGGTGTATTCCTACGAGCAGTACTTC
cdr3_aa: CASSSIGVYSYEQYF

clone_size: NA
v_call: TRBV28
d_call: NA
j_call: TRBJ2-5
cdr3_nt: TGTGCCAGCAGTTTAGCACAGAGGGAGACCCAGTACTTC
cdr3_aa: CASSLAQRETQYF

clone_size: NA
v_call: TRBV4-3
d_call: NA
j_call: TRBJ1-5
cdr3_nt: TGCGCCAGCAGCCACGGACCGGATCAGCCCCAGCATTTT
cdr3_aa: CASSHGPDQPQHF

clone_size: NA
v_call: TRBV3-1/TRBV3-2
d_call: NA
j_call: TRBJ1-6
cdr3_nt: TGTGCCAGCAGCCAAGAGAACGGGGGAGCGGCGTCCTATAATTCACCCCTCCACTTT
cdr3_aa: CASSQENGGAASYNSPLHF

clone_size: NA
v_call: TRBV19
d_call: NA
j_call: TRBJ2-5
cdr3_nt: TGTGCCAGTAGTATAGGAGGCGGAGAGACCCAGTACTTC
cdr3_aa: CASSIGGGETQYF

clone_size: NA
v_call: TRBV19
d_call: NA
j_call: TRBJ1-2
cdr3_nt: TGTGCCACGCTCGTCCCGGGACGGCTCCCGAACTATGGCTACACCTTC
cdr3_aa: CATLVPGRLPNYGYTF

clone_size: NA
v_call: TRBV6-2/TRBV6-3
d_call: TRBD2
j_call: TRBJ2-7
cdr3_nt: TGTGCCAGCAGTTGGACTAGCGGGAGTTACGAGCAGTACTTC
cdr3_aa: CASSWTSGSYEQYF

clone_size: NA
v_call: TRBV5-4
d_call: NA
j_call: TRBJ1-4
cdr3_nt: TGTGCCAGCAGCTTGTGGGCGGGCGAAAAACTGTTTTTT
cdr3_aa: CASSLWAGEKLFF

clone_size: NA
v_call: TRBV6-1
d_call: NA
j_call: TRBJ1-1
cdr3_nt: TGTGCCAGCAGTGACGGGACTGCGGGTGCTTTCTTT
cdr3_aa: CASSDGTAGAFF

clone_size: NA
v_call: TRBV30
d_call: TRBD2
j_call: TRBJ2-5
cdr3_nt: TGTGCCTGGAGTGCCGGACTAGCGGGGCAAGAGACCCAGTACTTC
cdr3_aa: CAWSAGLAGQETQYF

clone_size: once
v_call: TRBV6-2/TRBV6-3
d_call: NA
j_call: TRBJ1-5
cdr3_nt: TGTGCCAGCAGTTCCACCAGTAAGCCCCAGCATTTT
cdr3_aa: CASSSTSKPQHF

clone_size: NA
v_call: TRBV24-1
d_call: NA
j_call: TRBJ2-1
cdr3_nt: TGTGCCACCAGCCGCAGGGGCCCCTACAATGAGCAGTTCTTC
cdr3_aa: CATSRRGPYNEQFF

clone_size: NA
v_call: TRBV3-1/TRBV3-2
d_call: TRBD2
j_call: TRBJ2-1
cdr3_nt: TGTGCCAGCAGCCAAGGTCTAGTAGCGGGGCCGGATCAGTTCTTC
cdr3_aa: CASSQGLVAGPDQFF

clone_size: once
v_call: TRBV12-3/TRBV12-4
d_call: NA
j_call: TRBJ1-5
cdr3_nt: TGTGCCAGCACCCTCCAGAAAAATCAGCCCCAGCATTTT
cdr3_aa: CASTLQKNQPQHF

clone_size: NA
v_call: TRBV11-3
d_call: NA
j_call: TRBJ2-1
cdr3_nt: TGTGCCAGCAGCTTATCGGGGACCCCCTACAATGAGCAGTTCTTC
cdr3_aa: CASSLSGTPYNEQFF

clone_size: NA
v_call: TRBV18
d_call: NA
j_call: TRBJ1-2
cdr3_nt: TGTGCCAGCTCACCGGAGGGGAACTATGGCTACACCTTC
cdr3_aa: CASSPEGNYGYTF

clone_size: NA
v_call: TRBV12-3/TRBV12-4
d_call: NA
j_call: TRBJ2-5
cdr3_nt: TGTGCCAGCAGCCGCCAGGAGCAAGAGACCCAGTACTTC
cdr3_aa: CASSRQEQETQYF

clone_size: NA
v_call: TRBV7-9
d_call: NA
j_call: TRBJ1-2
cdr3_nt: TGTGCCAGCAGCCGAGGACAGAGCTATGGCTACACCTTC
cdr3_aa: CASSRGQSYGYTF

clone_size: NA
v_call: TRBV3-1/TRBV3-2
d_call: TRBD2
j_call: TRBJ2-3
cdr3_nt: TGTGCCAGCAGCCGTAGCGGGAGAGCCGGCACAGATACGCAGTATTTT
cdr3_aa: CASSRSGRAGTDTQYF

clone_size: NA
v_call: TRBV19
d_call: NA
j_call: TRBJ2-3
cdr3_nt: TGTGCCAGTAGTCGGCTAACTAGCACAGATACGCAGTATTTT
cdr3_aa: CASSRLTSTDTQYF

clone_size: NA
v_call: TRBV24-1
d_call: TRBD2
j_call: TRBJ2-1
cdr3_nt: TGTGCCACCAGCGAACATAGCGGGAGGCTAAATGAGCAGTTCTTC
cdr3_aa: CATSEHSGRLNEQFF

clone_size: few
v_call: TRBV30
d_call: NA
j_call: TRBJ2-2
cdr3_nt: TGTGCCTGGAGTGTAGGGCAGGGAAACACCGGGGAGCTGTTTTTT
cdr3_aa: CAWSVGQGNTGELFF

clone_size: NA
v_call: TRBV19
d_call: TRBD1
j_call: TRBJ1-2
cdr3_nt: TGTGCCAGCCGGGATCCGGGACAGGGGGCTGATGGCTACACCTTC
cdr3_aa: CASRDPGQGADGYTF

clone_size: NA
v_call: TRBV7-9
d_call: TRBD2
j_call: TRBJ2-3
cdr3_nt: TGTGCCAGCAGCCTCCGGACTAGCGGGTCTTTGGGGGATACGCAGTATTTT
cdr3_aa: CASSLRTSGSLGDTQYF

clone_size: NA
v_call: TRBV29-1
d_call: NA
j_call: TRBJ1-1
cdr3_nt: TGCAGCGTTGAAGAGTTTATGGGCAGGCCGAACACTGAAGCTTTCTTT
cdr3_aa: CSVEEFMGRPNTEAFF

clone_size: NA
v_call: TRBV28
d_call: NA
j_call: TRBJ2-7
cdr3_nt: TGTGCCAGCAGTTTCGAGGGTCTCGAGCAGTACTTC
cdr3_aa: CASSFEGLEQYF

clone_size: once
v_call: TRBV12-3/TRBV12-4
d_call: NA
j_call: TRBJ2-2
cdr3_nt: TGTGCCAGCAGTCCGAGGCACACCGGGGAGCTGTTTTTT
cdr3_aa: CASSPRHTGELFF

clone_size: NA
v_call: TRBV15
d_call: NA
j_call: TRBJ1-1
cdr3_nt: TGTGCCACCAGCAGACAGGGGAACACTGAAGCTTTCTTT
cdr3_aa: CATSRQGNTEAFF

clone_size: once
v_call: TRBV5-8
d_call: NA
j_call: TRBJ1-3
cdr3_nt: TGTGCCAGCAGCTTGGTACCAAGGGGTCGAAACACCATATATTTT
cdr3_aa: CASSLVPRGRNTIYF

clone_size: NA
v_call: TRBV7-8
d_call: NA
j_call: TRBJ1-1
cdr3_nt: TGTGCCAGCAGCGGGGTGAACACTGAAGCTTTCTTT
cdr3_aa: CASSGVNTEAFF

clone_size: NA
v_call: TRBV2
d_call: NA
j_call: TRBJ2-7
cdr3_nt: TGTGCCAGCGGCGGGGACAGCTCCTACGAGCAGTACTTC
cdr3_aa: CASGGDSSYEQYF

clone_size: NA
v_call: TRBV7-2
d_call: NA
j_call: TRBJ2-7
cdr3_nt: TGTGCCAGCAGCTTAGATCCCCCAGGTCTCGGAGAGCAGTACTTC
cdr3_aa: CASSLDPPGLGEQYF